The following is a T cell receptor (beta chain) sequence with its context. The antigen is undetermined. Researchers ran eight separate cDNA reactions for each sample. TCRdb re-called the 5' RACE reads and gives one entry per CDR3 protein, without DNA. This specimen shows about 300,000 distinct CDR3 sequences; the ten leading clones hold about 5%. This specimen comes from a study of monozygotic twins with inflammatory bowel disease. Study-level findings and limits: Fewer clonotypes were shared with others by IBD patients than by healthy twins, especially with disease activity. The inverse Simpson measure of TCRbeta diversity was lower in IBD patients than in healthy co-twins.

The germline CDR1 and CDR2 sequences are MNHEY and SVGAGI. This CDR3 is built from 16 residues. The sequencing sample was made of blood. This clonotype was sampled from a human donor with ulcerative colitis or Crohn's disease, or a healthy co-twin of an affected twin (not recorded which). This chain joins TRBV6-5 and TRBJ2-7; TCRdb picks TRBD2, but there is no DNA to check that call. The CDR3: CASSYGSRTYSYEQYF.